The clone carrying this T cell receptor beta chain was detected only a few times. The protocol was immunoSEQ multiplex PCR, while the TCRdb copy is restricted to in-frame clones and leaves out a portion. Of about 59,000 clones detected, around 86% appear once; the ten largest clones hold 28%. This specimen comes from a study of blood T cell repertoires in COVID-19. This CDR3 has 15 amino acids. V was clipped by 5 bases and J by 4 bases; unmatched bases: 7. Germline V gene sequence: CDR1 LNHDA, CDR2 SQIVND (reference sequence). The rearrangement links TRBV19 to TRBJ2-5; TRBD1 aligns across 10 bases. This receptor was obtained from a woman aged 80 or over with active or convalescent COVID-19. Material: peripheral blood. CDR3 sequence reads: CASSFDRGRRETQYF. The CDR3 DNA is TGTGCCAGTAGTTTCGACAGGGGGCGAAGAGAGACCCAGTACTTC.